Below are 12 T cell receptor beta chains sequenced from a single sample in a study of shared clonotypes between healthy human individuals. The method was immunoSEQ multiplex PCR; TCRdb's version includes in-frame clones alone and lacks a portion of them. The profile covers about 1.1 million clones, with roughly 80% appearing a single time and 0.89% taken by the ten largest. The sample comprised memory CD4+ T cells from PBMCs. The sample's subset: CD45RA-negative fraction. These receptors were obtained from a young man in good health. Some clones in this sample may be carry-over from other donors' samples.

This chain connects TRBV19 to TRBJ2-5, with D possibly being TRBD1 or TRBD2 (5 bases each). Trimming took off 5 bases at V and 5 bases at J, with 12 bases between the two ends. CDR1 and CDR2 (germline): LNHDA, SQIVND (reference sequence). The CDR3 spans 13 residues. CDR3 sequence reads: CASSLGTTETQYF. The CDR3 bases are TGTGCCAGTAGTCTCGGGACCACGGAGACCCAGTACTTC.

This clone was seen a few times. The chain recombines TRBV30 with TRBJ2-1; TRBD1 matches at 8 bases. Germline V gene lookup returns CDR1 GTSNPN and CDR2 SVGIG (reference sequence). The CDR3 totals 16 residues. After removal of 5 bases from V and 6 bases from J, the junction contained 15 bases not matched to a gene. CDR3 sequence (DNA): TGTGCCTGGCAGAAGGACGCCGGGACAGGTTTCAATGAGCAGTTCTTC. Translation: CAWQKDAGTGFNEQFF.

V is TRBV28 and J is TRBJ2-7, with D hard to call. Germline V gene lookup returns CDR1 MDHEN and CDR2 SYDVKM. Deletions cut 5 bases from V and 3 bases from J, with 14 bases between. This CDR3 is built from 14 residues. Written as DNA, the CDR3 is TGTGCCAGCAGTCCCCCGGCAGCCTTCTACGAGCAGTACTTC. The encoded protein is CASSPPAAFYEQYF. Variable domain in full (rest from reference TRBV28 and TRBJ2-7): DVKVTQSSRYLVKRTGEKVFLECVQDMDHENMFWYRQDPGLGLRLIYFSYDVKMKEKGDIPEGYSVSREKKERFSLILESASTNQTSMYLCASSPPAAFYEQYFGPGTRLTVT.

This clone has just one count. This chain joins TRBV5-1 and TRBJ1-1; 7 nucleotides line up with TRBD1. J gave up 6 bases and V 4 bases, and 9 bases lay outside the gene matches. The germline CDR1 and CDR2 sequences are SGHRS and YFSETQ. CDR3 size: 14 residues. CDR3 bases: TGCGCCAGCAGCCCGGGAGGGGGCCGTGCTGAAGCTTTCTTT. As protein: CASSPGGGRAEAFF.

This clone occurred once. The rearrangement uses TRBV4-1 and TRBJ2-1, with D uncertain. Trimming shortened V by 1 base and J by 2 bases, and 9 bases separated the two germline ends. This CDR3 comprises 15 residues. Germline lookup yields CDR1 MGHRA and CDR2 YSYEKL. In DNA form, the CDR3 reads TGCGCCAGCAGCCAAGTTACGGCTGCCTACAATGAGCAGTTCTTC. It specifies CASSQVTAAYNEQFF.

The V and J genes are TRBV6-5 and TRBJ2-7; D not resolved. The germline V gene has CDR1 MNHEY and CDR2 SVGAGI. Trimming left V 6 bases short and J 2 bases short, with 11 bases between. The CDR3 has 13 amino acids. The CDR3 here is CASRGILTYEQYF. The CDR3 DNA follows: TGTGCCAGCAGGGGAATTCTAACCTACGAGCAGTACTTC.

V gene TRBV5-1 combines with J gene TRBJ2-2; TRBD2 matches at 7 bases. V dropped 4 bases and J dropped 2; count of bases not matched to a gene: 5. This CDR3 contains 15 residues. Germline CDR1 and CDR2: SGHRS and YFSETQ. The CDR3 loop reads CASSGSSGNTGELFF. CDR3 sequence (DNA): TGCGCCAGCAGCGGCTCTAGCGGAAACACCGGGGAGCTGTTTTTT.

Written as DNA, the CDR3 is TGTGCCAGCAGCCCCTACCAGGGAGAGAAATACAATGAGCAGTTCTTC. Translating gives CASSPYQGEKYNEQFF. The V and J genes are TRBV5-6 and TRBJ2-1; either TRBD1 or TRBD2 may supply D (5 bases each). Trimming removed 4 bases at V and 4 bases at J, with 18 bases between. This CDR3 region has 16 residues. Germline CDR1 and CDR2: SGHDT and YYEEEE.

The rearrangement uses TRBV5-1 and TRBJ2-7; 10 bases fit TRBD2. This CDR3 region has 15 residues. Germline V lookup: CDR1 SGHRS, CDR2 YFSETQ. V was clipped by 6 bases and J by 3 bases; unmatched bases: 9. The CDR3 region is CASNRQASGSYEQYF. In nucleotides, the CDR3 is TGCGCCAGCAACCGGCAGGCTAGCGGGAGCTACGAGCAGTACTTC.

The CDR3 DNA sequence: TGCGCCAGCAGCTTGGCCTTAGGTGGGGTGGAGACCCAGTACTTC. It yields the protein CASSLALGGVETQYF. The chain uses TRBV5-1 and TRBJ2-5; D remains unclear. There are 15 residues in the CDR3. Germline V gives CDR1 SGHRS, CDR2 YFSETQ. Trimming took off 0 bases at V and 5 bases at J, with 14 bases between the two ends.

V gene TRBV18 combines with J gene TRBJ1-1, with 8 bases lining up with TRBD1. V trimming: 2 bases; J trimming: 5 bases; junction bases outside the gene matches: 10. Germline lookup yields CDR1 KGHSH and CDR2 LQKENI. The CDR3 runs 16 residues. CDR3 sequence (DNA): TGTGCCAGCTCACCATGGGCAGGGGGCGTTTTGACTGAAGCTTTCTTT. This sequence encodes CASSPWAGGVLTEAFF.

For the CDR3, the DNA is TGCGCCAGCAGTGATCCAGGGAAGCCCCAGCATTTT. Translated: CASSDPGKPQHF. The chain couples TRBV10-1 to TRBJ1-5; a weak D match, TRBD1 (5 bases). Per the germline V gene, CDR1 is WNHNN and CDR2 is SYGVQD (reference sequence). The CDR3 totals 12 residues. Trimming shortened V by 3 bases and J by 8 bases, and 8 bases separated the two germline ends.